The TCR beta chain described here comes from a study of CD8+CD57+ T cells in acquired aplastic anemia. Study-wide points: The number of CD8+ CDR3 sequences shared by patients and controls was roughly 30.

Germline CDR1 reads DFQATT; CDR2 reads SNEGSKA (reference sequence). Trimming cost V 1 base and J 3 bases; bases outside gene matches: 7. There are 15 residues in the CDR3. Genomic DNA, the template, was used for profiling of the TCR beta VDJ and CDR3. TCRdb recomputed calls from the reads with MiXCR, one row per CDR3 protein. The data contain about 180,000 distinct CDR3 sequences, 40% to 50% of them seen just once; the ten biggest clones take up around 2.9%. In this sample, this clonotype turned up many times. Its antigen is unidentified. What was sequenced was sorted CD4+, CD8+, or CD8+CD57+ T cells (not recorded which) from PBMCs. This chain joins TRBV20-1 and TRBJ2-7, with 9 bases lining up with TRBD1. The receptor's source is a human donor in good health. This CDR3 reads CSARGDRESYYEQYF. DNA of the CDR3: TGCAGTGCTAGAGGGGACAGGGAGAGCTACTACGAGCAGTACTTC.